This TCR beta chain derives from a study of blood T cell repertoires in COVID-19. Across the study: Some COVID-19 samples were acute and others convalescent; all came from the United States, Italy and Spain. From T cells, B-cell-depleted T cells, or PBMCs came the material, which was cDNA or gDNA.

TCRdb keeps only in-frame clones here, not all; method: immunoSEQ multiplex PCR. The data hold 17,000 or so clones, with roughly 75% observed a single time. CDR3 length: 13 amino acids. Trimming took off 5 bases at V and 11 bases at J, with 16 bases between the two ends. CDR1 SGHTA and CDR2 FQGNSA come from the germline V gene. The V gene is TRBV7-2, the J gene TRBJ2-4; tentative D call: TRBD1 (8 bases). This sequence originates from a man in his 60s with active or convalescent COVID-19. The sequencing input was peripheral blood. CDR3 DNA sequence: TGTGCCAGCAGCCCGCAGGGGGCGGGGGTTCAGTACTTC. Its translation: CASSPQGAGVQYF. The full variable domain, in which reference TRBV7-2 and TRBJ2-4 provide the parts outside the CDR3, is GAGVSQSPSNKVTEKGKDVELRCDPISGHTALYWYRQSLGQGLEFLIYFQGNSAPDKSGLPSDRFSAERTGGSVSTLTIQRTQQEDSAVYLCASSPQGAGVQYFGAGTRLSVL.